Below, 27 T cell receptor beta chains from the same sample are listed, as sequenced in a study of tissue T cells after allogeneic stem cell transplantation. Assay: immunoSEQ multiplex PCR; the TCRdb copy retains only in-frame clones and omits some. The data hold more than 20,000 clones, with 91% observed a single time. The sequencing used blood, collected before transplantation. The source is a male donor older than 55 who later had graft-versus-host disease after an allogeneic stem cell transplant.

This clone was counted once. The gene calls are TRBV6-6 and TRBJ1-6; the match to TRBD1 covers 7 bases. Germline trimming cut 5 bases from V and 9 bases from J; bases unmatched to any gene: 16. The CDR3 has 17 amino acids. Germline loops: CDR1 MNHNY, CDR2 SVGAGI (reference sequence). The CDR3 nucleotides are TGTGCCAGCAGTCCAACGGGCAAGGGGGCGATGGGTTCACCCCTCCACTTT. This sequence encodes CASSPTGKGAMGSPLHF.

A word on this clone: An end of the junction differs from the germline gene, which may be a read error. The V gene is TRBV6-6, the J gene TRBJ2-7, with TRBD2 identical over 7 bases. This CDR3 contains 16 residues. CDR1 is MNHNY and CDR2 is SVGAGI in the germline V gene (reference sequence). The CDR3: CASSDSTSQAVGEQYF. The CDR3 DNA sequence: TGTGCCAGCAGTGACTCGACTAGCCAAGCGGTAGGCGAGCAGTACTTC.

This clone was seen once. One end of the junction varies from germline; a read error may be responsible. V gene TRBV9 combines with J gene TRBJ2-2; D perhaps matches TRBD2 (5 bases). The germline CDR1 and CDR2 sequences are SGDLS and YYNGEE. The CDR3 is made up of 16 amino acids. The CDR3 sequence: CASSVGAGANIGELFF. CDR3 nucleotides: TGTGCCAGCAGCGTAGGGGCGGGCGCGAACATCGGGGAGCTGTTTTTT.

The genes are TRBV7-9 and TRBJ1-1, with D uncertain. Trimming removed 4 bases at V and 0 bases at J, with 9 bases between. The CDR3 spans 14 residues. Per the germline V gene, CDR1 is SEHNR and CDR2 is FQNEAQ (reference sequence). CDR3 region: CASSSPPVNTEAFF. CDR3 in DNA: TGTGCCAGCAGCTCTCCGCCGGTGAACACTGAAGCTTTCTTT.

This chain uses TRBV4-2 with TRBJ1-6; no definite D call. Germline V gene data show CDR1 as LGHNA and CDR2 as YNFKEQ. V dropped 2 bases and J dropped 6 bases, with 5 bases sitting between them. The CDR3 contains 13 residues. The chain's CDR3 is CASSQLSNSPLHF. The CDR3 DNA follows: TGTGCCAGCAGCCAATTATCTAATTCACCCCTCCACTTT.

V gene TRBV7-9 combines with J gene TRBJ2-7, with 12 bases fitting TRBD1. V was clipped by 5 bases and J by 4 bases; unmatched bases: 6. This CDR3 has 15 residues. Germline-derived CDR1 and CDR2 are SEHNR and FQNEAQ (reference sequence). CDR3 protein: CASSPKGQGAYEQYF. CDR3 sequence (DNA): TGTGCCAGCAGCCCTAAGGGACAGGGGGCATACGAGCAGTACTTC.

This chain links TRBV20-1 with TRBJ1-6; D remains unclear. CDR3 length equals 17 residues. Trimming shortened V by 3 bases and J by 4 bases, and 19 bases separated the two germline ends. Per germline, CDR1 DFQATT and CDR2 SNEGSKA (reference sequence). Written as DNA, the CDR3 is TGCAGTGCTAGTTGGCTGTCAGTGGCCGATTATAATTCACCCCTCCACTTT. The encoded protein is CSASWLSVADYNSPLHF.

This chain connects TRBV30 to TRBJ2-7; no clear D. The V gene lost 7 bases and the J gene lost 2 bases, with 12 bases spanning the gap. CDR3 size: 12 residues. The germline CDR1 and CDR2 sequences are GTSNPN and SVGIG (reference sequence). The CDR3 region has the DNA TGTGCCTTAAGCGAGATTACCTACGAGCAGTACTTC. It encodes CALSEITYEQYF.

V and J are TRBV7-9 and TRBJ2-5; TRBD1 matches 11 bases. The CDR3 covers 15 residues. Germline assignment: CDR1 SEHNR and CDR2 FQNEAQ (reference sequence). V was pared by 2 bases and J by 3 bases, with 2 bases of the junction left unmatched. CDR3 bases: TGTGCCAGCAGCTTATGGACAGGGGGCGAAGAGACCCAGTACTTC. Amino acid sequence: CASSLWTGGEETQYF.

CDR3 protein: CASSSSIYSGANVLTF. Here the CDR3 DNA reads TGTGCCAGCAGCTCCAGTATATACTCTGGGGCCAACGTCCTGACTTTC. The V gene is TRBV7-3, the J gene TRBJ2-6; D not resolved. This CDR3 is built from 16 residues. Germline V gives CDR1 SGHTA, CDR2 FQGTGA. Deletions cut 4 bases from V and 0 bases from J, with 10 bases between.

The V and J genes are TRBV7-2 and TRBJ2-7; D not resolved. V lost 6 bases, J lost 2 bases, and 17 bases lay in between. The germline V gene has CDR1 SGHTA and CDR2 FQGNSA. This CDR3 region has 15 residues. The CDR3 DNA is TGTGCCAGCAGGCGAATTCTGAGTGCGGCCTACGAGCAGTACTTC. Translated, it gives CASRRILSAAYEQYF.

In this sample, this clone turned up once. This sequence joins TRBV24-1 and TRBJ2-2; D not resolved. Germline V gene data show CDR1 as KGHDR and CDR2 as SFDVKD. This CDR3 spans 18 amino acids. The ends were cut back, 5 bases at V and 1 base at J, with 19 bases in the middle. The CDR3 DNA sequence: TGTGCCACCAGTGCCTCTTTCGGAAACTCACGGAACACCGGGGAGCTGTTTTTT. Residues: CATSASFGNSRNTGELFF.

The V gene is TRBV9, the J gene TRBJ1-3; maybe TRBD1 (5 bases). Germline V lookup: CDR1 SGDLS, CDR2 YYNGEE. The CDR3 sequence is 15 residues long. Trimming shortened V by 0 bases and J by 2 bases, and 9 bases separated the two germline ends. This CDR3 is CASSVAGNAGNTIYF. The CDR3 region has the DNA TGTGCCAGCAGCGTAGCAGGGAATGCTGGAAACACCATATATTTT.

The chain employs TRBV5-1 and TRBJ2-2; D may be TRBD2 (6 bases). This CDR3 has 16 residues. Germline V gene lookup returns CDR1 SGHRS and CDR2 YFSETQ. V lost 0 bases and J 0 bases, leaving 9 bases between the germline ends. The CDR3 reads CASSLGPGANTGELFF. DNA of the CDR3: TGCGCCAGCAGCTTGGGCCCGGGAGCGAACACCGGGGAGCTGTTTTTT.

The CDR3 sequence: CSASFGTEAFF. The CDR3 region has the DNA TGCAGTGCTAGTTTTGGCACTGAAGCTTTCTTT. The rearrangement links TRBV20-1 to TRBJ1-1; D uncertain. Trimming pared 3 bases from V and 4 bases from J, leaving 6 bases between. CDR1 is DFQATT, CDR2 SNEGSKA, per germline (reference sequence). The CDR3 runs to 11 residues.

The rearrangement joins TRBV5-1 to TRBJ2-3; D remains unclear. Germline CDR1 is SGHRS and CDR2 is YFSETQ. This CDR3 is built from 14 residues. V was shortened by 4 bases and J by 4 bases, with 13 bases between the two germline ends. CDR3 nucleotide sequence: TGCGCCAGCAGCATGGGCCCAGTCCCAGATACGCAGTATTTT. Residues: CASSMGPVPDTQYF.

This chain uses TRBV28 with TRBJ1-5; D may be TRBD1 (5 bases). Germline V gene lookup returns CDR1 MDHEN and CDR2 SYDVKM. The CDR3 runs to 17 residues. V dropped 7 bases and J dropped 2 bases, with 21 bases sitting between them. CDR3 sequence (DNA): TGTGCCAGCACTAACCCAGGGTTCCGATGGGGCAATCAGCCCCAGCATTTT. Protein sequence: CASTNPGFRWGNQPQHF.

The genes are TRBV15 and TRBJ1-5, with D possibly being TRBD1 (5 bases). The CDR3 has 15 amino acids. CDR1 LNHNV and CDR2 YYDKDF come from the germline V gene (reference sequence). Deletions cut 3 bases from V and 4 bases from J, with 13 bases between. The CDR3 nucleotides read TGTGCCACCAGCAGGGGTGACAGTTATAATCAGCCCCAGCATTTT. This translates into CATSRGDSYNQPQHF.

The chain joins TRBV15 to TRBJ2-7; 9 nucleotides align to TRBD1. With V trimmed by 4 bases and J by 5 bases, 9 bases remained unmatched. The length of the CDR3 is 15 residues. Germline CDR1 reads LNHNV; CDR2 reads YYDKDF (reference sequence). CDR3 nucleotides: TGTGCCACCAGCACTCCTGGGACAGGGAACCACGAGCAGTACTTC. Protein product: CATSTPGTGNHEQYF.

The chain uses TRBV4-2 and TRBJ2-2, with 9 bases that match TRBD2. Trimming took 3 bases from V and 4 from J; bases not matched to a gene: 6. Germline V CDR1 and CDR2: LGHNA, YNFKEQ. The CDR3 has 16 amino acids. CDR3 nucleotide sequence: TGTGCCAGCAGCCAGCTAGCGGGATTTTTCACCGGGGAGCTGTTTTTT. Protein product: CASSQLAGFFTGELFF.

This rearrangement joins TRBV19 to TRBJ1-3; D unclear. V was shortened by 9 bases and J by 4 bases, with 13 bases between the two germline ends. This CDR3 has 13 residues. Germline V gene data show CDR1 as LNHDA and CDR2 as SQIVND (reference sequence). Here the CDR3 DNA reads TGTGCCAGCTCCGACAATCCCGGAAACACCATATATTTT. As protein: CASSDNPGNTIYF.

The chain links TRBV4-2 to TRBJ2-6; TRBD2 is a possible D gene (5 bases). Looked up from germline, CDR1 is LGHNA and CDR2 is YNFKEQ. The length of the CDR3 is 16 residues. V was pared by 5 bases and J by 4 bases, with 15 bases between. CDR3 loop: CASSTQAGMGANVLTF. In DNA, the CDR3 is TGTGCCAGCAGCACCCAAGCCGGGATGGGGGCCAACGTCCTGACTTTC.

This sequence joins TRBV27 and TRBJ2-7; TRBD1 matches at 7 bases. The CDR3 runs 12 residues. Germline-derived CDR1 and CDR2 are MNHEY and SMNVEV (reference sequence). Trimming took 8 bases from V and 2 from J; bases not matched to a gene: 3. CDR3: CASRDRAYEQYF. The CDR3 DNA follows: TGTGCCAGCCGTGACAGGGCCTACGAGCAGTACTTC.

This clone came up a few times. The rearrangement joins TRBV5-5 to TRBJ2-3; 10 nucleotides agree with TRBD1. J gave up 4 bases and V 4 bases, and 9 bases lay outside the gene matches. CDR3 length: 16 residues. Looked up from germline, CDR1 is SGHKS and CDR2 is YYEKEE (reference sequence). The CDR3 nucleotides read TGTGCCAGCAGCCGGGCGGGACAGGGGAGTGCAGATACGCAGTATTTT. This sequence encodes CASSRAGQGSADTQYF.

The chain joins TRBV7-9 to TRBJ1-6; D perhaps matches TRBD1 (6 bases). Germline V gene sequence: CDR1 SEHNR, CDR2 FQNEAQ (reference sequence). Trimming pared 7 bases from V and 7 bases from J, leaving 20 bases between. The CDR3 sequence is 16 residues long. CDR3 sequence reads: CASNLPGGQENSPLHF. The CDR3 DNA sequence: TGTGCCAGCAACCTCCCCGGGGGCCAAGAAAATTCACCCCTCCACTTT.

The rearrangement joins TRBV19 to TRBJ2-2; D perhaps matches TRBD1 (6 bases). The germline CDR1 and CDR2 sequences are LNHDA and SQIVND (reference sequence). The V and J ends lost 4 bases and 6 bases respectively, with 15 bases between them. The CDR3 is 15 amino acids. CDR3 DNA: TGTGCCAGTAGTAGAACCCGAACAGGGTCCGGGGAGCTGTTTTTT. Its protein is CASSRTRTGSGELFF.

The chain recombines TRBV9 with TRBJ2-2; D gene ambiguous. With 2 bases removed from V and 8 bases from J, the gap between germline ends came to 19 bases. CDR3 size: 16 residues. The germline V gene encodes CDR1 SGDLS and CDR2 YYNGEE. CDR3 loop: CASSVGYTNPAGELFF. As DNA, the CDR3 is TGTGCCAGCAGCGTGGGCTACACAAACCCAGCGGGGGAGCTGTTTTTT.